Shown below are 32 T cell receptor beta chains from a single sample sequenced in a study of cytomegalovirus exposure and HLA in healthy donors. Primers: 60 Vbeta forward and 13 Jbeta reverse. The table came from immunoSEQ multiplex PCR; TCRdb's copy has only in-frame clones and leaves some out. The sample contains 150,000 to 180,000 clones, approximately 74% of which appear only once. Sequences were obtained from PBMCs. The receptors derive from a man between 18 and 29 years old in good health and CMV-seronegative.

This CDR3 reads CASSPGGQVRYEQYF. The CDR3 DNA is TGTGCCAGCAGCCCCGGCGGACAGGTGAGATACGAGCAGTACTTC. The J gene is TRBJ2-7, the V gene TRBV5-6; 7 bases fit TRBD1. CDR1 SGHDT and CDR2 YYEEEE come from the germline V gene. V gave up 4 bases and J gave up 4 bases; unmatched junction bases: 11. The CDR3 is 15 residues long.

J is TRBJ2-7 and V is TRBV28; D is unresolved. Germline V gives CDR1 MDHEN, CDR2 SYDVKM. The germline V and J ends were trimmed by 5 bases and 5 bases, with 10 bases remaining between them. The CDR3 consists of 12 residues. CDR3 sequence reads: CASSARSHEQYV. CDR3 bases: TGTGCCAGCAGTGCCAGGTCCCACGAGCAGTACGTC.

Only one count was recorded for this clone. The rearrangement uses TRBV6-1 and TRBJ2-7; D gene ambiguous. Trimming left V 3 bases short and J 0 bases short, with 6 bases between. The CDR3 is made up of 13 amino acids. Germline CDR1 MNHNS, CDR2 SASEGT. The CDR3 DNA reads TGTGCCAGCAGTGAGACACGCTCCTACGAGCAGTACGTC. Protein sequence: CASSETRSYEQYV.

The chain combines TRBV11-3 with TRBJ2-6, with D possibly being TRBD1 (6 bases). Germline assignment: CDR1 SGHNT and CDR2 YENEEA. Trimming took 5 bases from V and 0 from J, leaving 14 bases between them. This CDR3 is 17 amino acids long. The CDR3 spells CASSDRTDNSGANVLTF. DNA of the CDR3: TGTGCCAGCAGCGACCGGACAGATAACTCTGGGGCCAACGTCCTGACTTTC.

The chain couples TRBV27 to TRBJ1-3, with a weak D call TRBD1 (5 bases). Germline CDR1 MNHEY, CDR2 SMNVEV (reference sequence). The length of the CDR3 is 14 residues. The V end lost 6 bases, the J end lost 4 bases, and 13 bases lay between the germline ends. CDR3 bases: TGTGCCAGCAGGATGGGGGGGAAGGGAAACACCATATATTTT. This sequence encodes CASRMGGKGNTIYF.

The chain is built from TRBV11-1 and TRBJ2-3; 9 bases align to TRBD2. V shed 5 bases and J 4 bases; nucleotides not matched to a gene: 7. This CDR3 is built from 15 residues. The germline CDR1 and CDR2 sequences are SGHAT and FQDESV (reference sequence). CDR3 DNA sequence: TGTGCCAGCAGCCACCCCGGGACTAGCTCAGATACGCAGTATTTT. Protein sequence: CASSHPGTSSDTQYF.

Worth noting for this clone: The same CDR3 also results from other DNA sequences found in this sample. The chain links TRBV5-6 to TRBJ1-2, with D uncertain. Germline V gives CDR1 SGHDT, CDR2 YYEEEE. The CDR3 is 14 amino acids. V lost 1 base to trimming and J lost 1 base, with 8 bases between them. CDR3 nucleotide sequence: TGTGCCAGCAGCTTGTTGGCACATAACTATGGCTACACCTTC. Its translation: CASSLLAHNYGYTF.

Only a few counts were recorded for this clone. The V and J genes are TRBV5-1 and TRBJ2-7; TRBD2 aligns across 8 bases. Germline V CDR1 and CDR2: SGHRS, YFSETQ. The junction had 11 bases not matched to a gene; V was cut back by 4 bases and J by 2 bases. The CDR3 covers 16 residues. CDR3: CASSPGGAPRPYEQYV. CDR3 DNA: TGCGCCAGCAGCCCCGGGGGGGCCCCCCGACCCTACGAGCAGTACGTC.

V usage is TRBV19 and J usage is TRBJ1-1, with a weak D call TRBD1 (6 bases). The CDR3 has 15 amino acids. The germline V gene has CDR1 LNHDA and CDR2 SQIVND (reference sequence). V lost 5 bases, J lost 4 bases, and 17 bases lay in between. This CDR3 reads CASSALTGRVTEAFF. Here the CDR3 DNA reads TGTGCCAGTAGTGCCCTCACAGGGAGAGTCACTGAAGCTTTCTTT.

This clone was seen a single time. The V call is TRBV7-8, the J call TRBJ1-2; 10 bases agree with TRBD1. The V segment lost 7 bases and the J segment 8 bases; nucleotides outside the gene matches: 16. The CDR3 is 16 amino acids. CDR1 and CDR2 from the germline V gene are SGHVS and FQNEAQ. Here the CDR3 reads CASTLKGPGTGEGYTF. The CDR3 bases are TGTGCCAGCACACTCAAGGGGCCCGGGACAGGGGAAGGCTACACCTTC. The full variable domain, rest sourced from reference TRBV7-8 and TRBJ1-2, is GAGVSQSPRYKVAKRGQDVALRCDPISGHVSLFWYQQALGQGPEFLTYFQNEAQLDKSGLPSDRFFAERPEGSVSTLKIQRTQQEDSAVYLCASTLKGPGTGEGYTFGSGTRLTVV.

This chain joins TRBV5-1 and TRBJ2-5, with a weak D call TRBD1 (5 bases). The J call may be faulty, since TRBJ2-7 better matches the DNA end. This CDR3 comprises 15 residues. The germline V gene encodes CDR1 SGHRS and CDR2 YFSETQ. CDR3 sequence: CASSSQPGKGYEQYF. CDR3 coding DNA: TGCGCCAGCAGCTCCCAGCCAGGGAAGGGGTACGAGCAGTACTTC.

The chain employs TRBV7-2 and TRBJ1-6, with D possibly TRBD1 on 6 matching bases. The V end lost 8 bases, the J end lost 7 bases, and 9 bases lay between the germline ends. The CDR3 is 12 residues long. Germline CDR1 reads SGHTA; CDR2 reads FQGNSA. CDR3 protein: CASQGRNSPLHF. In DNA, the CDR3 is TGTGCCAGCCAGGGGCGGAATTCACCCCTCCACTTT.

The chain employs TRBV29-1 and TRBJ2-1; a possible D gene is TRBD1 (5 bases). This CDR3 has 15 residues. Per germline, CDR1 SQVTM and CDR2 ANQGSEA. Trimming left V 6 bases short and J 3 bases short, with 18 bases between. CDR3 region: CSVMDQQDHYNEQFF. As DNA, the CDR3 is TGCAGCGTCATGGACCAACAGGATCACTACAATGAGCAGTTCTTC.

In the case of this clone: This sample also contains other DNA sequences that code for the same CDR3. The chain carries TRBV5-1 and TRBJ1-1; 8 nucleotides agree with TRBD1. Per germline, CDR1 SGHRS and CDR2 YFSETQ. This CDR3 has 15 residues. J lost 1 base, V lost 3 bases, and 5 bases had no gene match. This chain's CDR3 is CASSWGGTGNTEAFF. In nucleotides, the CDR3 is TGCGCCAGCAGCTGGGGTGGGACAGGGAACACTGAAGCTTTCTTT.

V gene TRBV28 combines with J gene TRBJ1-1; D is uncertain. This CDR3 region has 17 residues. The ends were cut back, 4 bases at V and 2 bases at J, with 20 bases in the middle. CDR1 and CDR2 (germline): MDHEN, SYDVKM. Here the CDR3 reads CASSSPSFGGSNTEAFF. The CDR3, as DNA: TGTGCCAGCAGTTCCCCCAGCTTCGGAGGCAGCAACACTGAAGCTTTCTTT.

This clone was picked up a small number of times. The CDR3 nucleotides read TGTGCCAGCAGTGCCGGGACTCCTCTTCTCGGGGCAGATACGCAGTATTTT. Amino acid sequence: CASSAGTPLLGADTQYF. This chain joins TRBV2 and TRBJ2-3; tentatively, D is TRBD2 (6 bases). V was cut by 4 bases and J by 4 bases, with 21 bases left in between. Germline CDR1 reads SNHLY; CDR2 reads FYNNEI. The CDR3 is made up of 17 amino acids.

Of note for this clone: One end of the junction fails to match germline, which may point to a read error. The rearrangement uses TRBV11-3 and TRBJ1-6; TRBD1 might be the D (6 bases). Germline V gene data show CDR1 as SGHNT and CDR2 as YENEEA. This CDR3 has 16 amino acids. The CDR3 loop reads CASSFSGVSYNSALHF. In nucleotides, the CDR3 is TGTGCCAGCAGCTTCTCAGGGGTGTCCTATAATTCAGCCCTCCACTTT.

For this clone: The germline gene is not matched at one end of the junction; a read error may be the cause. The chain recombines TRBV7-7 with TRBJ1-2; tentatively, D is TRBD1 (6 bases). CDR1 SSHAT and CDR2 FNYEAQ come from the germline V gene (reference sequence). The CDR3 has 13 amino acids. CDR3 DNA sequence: TGTGCTAGCAGCTTTCAGGGGTCCTATGGCTACACCTTC. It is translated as CASSFQGSYGYTF.

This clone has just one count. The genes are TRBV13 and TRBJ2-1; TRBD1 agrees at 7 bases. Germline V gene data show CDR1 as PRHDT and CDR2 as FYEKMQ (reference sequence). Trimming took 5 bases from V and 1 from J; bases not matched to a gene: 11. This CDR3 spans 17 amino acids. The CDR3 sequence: CASSEDRWRMSYNEQFF. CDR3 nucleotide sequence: TGTGCCAGCAGCGAGGACAGGTGGCGGATGTCCTACAATGAGCAGTTCTTC.

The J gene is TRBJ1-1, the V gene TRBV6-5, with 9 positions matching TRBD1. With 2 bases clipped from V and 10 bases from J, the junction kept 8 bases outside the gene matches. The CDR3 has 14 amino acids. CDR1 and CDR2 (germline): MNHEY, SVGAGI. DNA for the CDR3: TGTGCCAGCAGTTACAGGACAGGGGATGGCGGAGCTTTCTTT. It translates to CASSYRTGDGGAFF.

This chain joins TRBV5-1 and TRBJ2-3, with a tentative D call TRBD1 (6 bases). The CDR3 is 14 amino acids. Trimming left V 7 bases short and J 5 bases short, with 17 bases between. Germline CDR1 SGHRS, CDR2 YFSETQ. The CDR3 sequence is CASAPGHLEDTQYF. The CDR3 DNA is TGCGCCAGCGCTCCGGGACACCTTGAAGATACGCAGTATTTT. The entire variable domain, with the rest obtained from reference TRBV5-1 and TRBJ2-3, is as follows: KAGVTQTPRYLIKTRGQQVTLSCSPISGHRSVSWYQQTPGQGLQFLFEYFSETQRNKGNFPGRFSGRQFSNSRSEMNVSTLELGDSALYLCASAPGHLEDTQYFGPGTRLTVL.

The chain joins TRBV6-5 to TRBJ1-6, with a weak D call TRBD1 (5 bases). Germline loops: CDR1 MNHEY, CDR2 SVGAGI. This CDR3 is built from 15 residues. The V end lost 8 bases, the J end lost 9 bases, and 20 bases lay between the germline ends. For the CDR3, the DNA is TGTGCCAGCTCCCTAACCGGGACCGGGGGTTCACCCCTCCACTTT. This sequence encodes CASSLTGTGGSPLHF.

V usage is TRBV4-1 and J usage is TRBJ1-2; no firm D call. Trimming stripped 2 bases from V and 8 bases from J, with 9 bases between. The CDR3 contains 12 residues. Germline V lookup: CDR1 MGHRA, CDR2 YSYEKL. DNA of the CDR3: TGCGCCAGCAGCCAACAGACGAGGGGCTACACCTTC. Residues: CASSQQTRGYTF.

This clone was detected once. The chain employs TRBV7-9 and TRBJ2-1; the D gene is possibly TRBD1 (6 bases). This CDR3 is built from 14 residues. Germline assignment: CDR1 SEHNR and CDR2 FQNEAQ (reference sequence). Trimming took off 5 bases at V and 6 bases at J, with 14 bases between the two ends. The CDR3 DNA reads TGTGCCAGCAGCCCCATAGGACAGTTCAATGAGCAGTTCTTC. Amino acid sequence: CASSPIGQFNEQFF.

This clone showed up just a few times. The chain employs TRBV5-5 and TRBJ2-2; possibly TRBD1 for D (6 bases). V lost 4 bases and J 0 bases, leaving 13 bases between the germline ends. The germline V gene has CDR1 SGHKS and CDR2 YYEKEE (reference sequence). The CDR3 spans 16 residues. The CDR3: CASSRTAFPNTGELFF. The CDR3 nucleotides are TGTGCCAGCAGCCGGACAGCTTTTCCGAACACCGGGGAGCTGTTTTTT.

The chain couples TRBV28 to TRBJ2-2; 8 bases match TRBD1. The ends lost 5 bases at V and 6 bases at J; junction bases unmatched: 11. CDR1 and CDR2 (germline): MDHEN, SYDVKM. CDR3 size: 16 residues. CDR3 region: CASSTRQGRPPGELFF. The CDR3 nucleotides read TGTGCCAGCAGTACGAGACAGGGGAGGCCCCCCGGGGAGCTGTTTTTT.

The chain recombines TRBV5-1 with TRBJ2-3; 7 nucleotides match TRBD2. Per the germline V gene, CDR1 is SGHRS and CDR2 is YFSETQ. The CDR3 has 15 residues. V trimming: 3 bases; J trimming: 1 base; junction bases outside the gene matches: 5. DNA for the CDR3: TGCGCCAGCAGCTCCGATGGGGGGGGCACAGATACGCAGTATTTT. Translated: CASSSDGGGTDTQYF.

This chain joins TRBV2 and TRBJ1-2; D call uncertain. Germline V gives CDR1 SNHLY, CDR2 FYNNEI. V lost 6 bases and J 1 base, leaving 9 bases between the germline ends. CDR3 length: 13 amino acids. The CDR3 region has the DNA TGTGCCAGCAGGGCAACAGTTAACTATGGCTACACCTTC. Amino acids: CASRATVNYGYTF.

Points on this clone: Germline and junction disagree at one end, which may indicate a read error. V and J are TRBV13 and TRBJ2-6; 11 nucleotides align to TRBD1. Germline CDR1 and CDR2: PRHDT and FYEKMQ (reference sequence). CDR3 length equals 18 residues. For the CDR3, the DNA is TGTGCCAGCAGCCCCCCGGGACAGGGGGTGTCTGGGGCCAACGGCCTGACTTTC. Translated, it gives CASSPPGQGVSGANGLTF. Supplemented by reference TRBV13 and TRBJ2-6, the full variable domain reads AAGVIQSPRHLIKEKRETATLKCYPIPRHDTVYWYQQGPGQDPQFLISFYEKMQSDKGSIPDRFSAQQFSDYHSELNMSSLELGDSALYFCASSPPGQGVSGANGLTFGAGSRLTVL.

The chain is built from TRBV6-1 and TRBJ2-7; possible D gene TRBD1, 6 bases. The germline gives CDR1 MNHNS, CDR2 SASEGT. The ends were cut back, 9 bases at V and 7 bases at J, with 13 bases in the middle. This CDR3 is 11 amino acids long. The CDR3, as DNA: TGTGCCAGTACAGGGTACGAAGAGCAGTACGTC. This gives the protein CASTGYEEQYV.

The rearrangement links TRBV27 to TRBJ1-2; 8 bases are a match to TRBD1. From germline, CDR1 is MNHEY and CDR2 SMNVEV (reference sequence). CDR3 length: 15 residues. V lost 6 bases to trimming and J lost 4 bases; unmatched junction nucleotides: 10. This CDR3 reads CASRSGQANFYGYTF. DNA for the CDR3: TGTGCCAGCAGGTCGGGACAGGCGAACTTCTATGGCTACACCTTC.

CDR3 in DNA: TGTGCCAGCTCAGAACAGGGCGTCGGGTACGAGCAGTACTTC. Its translation is CASSEQGVGYEQYF. The chain uses TRBV18 and TRBJ2-7; tentatively, D is TRBD1 (6 bases). The germline V gene encodes CDR1 KGHSH and CDR2 LQKENI. The CDR3 is 14 residues long. Trimming shortened V by 5 bases and J by 4 bases, and 15 bases separated the two germline ends.